A selection of T cell receptor beta chains follows, all from one sample in a study of shared clonotypes between healthy human individuals. The repertoire was sequenced with immunoSEQ multiplex PCR; TCRdb's copy has only in-frame clones and lacks some. The profile shows 2 million to 2.5 million clones, approximately 94% of them singletons. The specimen was naive CD8+ T cells sorted from blood. These receptors all stem from a man aged 18 to 29 in good health. Both conserved end residues are part of each CDR3. The D gene is left open where the match is weak. A clone size is listed for some rows: how often the clone was seen (once, few, many), or a class if it is expanded.

D gene: NA
clone size: once
J gene: TRBJ2-2
V gene: TRBV6-1
CDR3 protein: CASSEWVRGGPNTGELFF
CDR3 DNA: TGTGCCAGCAGTGAATGGGTGCGGGGAGGACCGAACACCGGGGAGCTGTTTTTT

D gene: TRBD1
clone size: NA
J gene: TRBJ1-6
V gene: TRBV7-9
CDR3 protein: CASRRTGENSPLHF
CDR3 DNA: TGTGCCAGCAGGAGGACAGGGGAAAATTCACCCCTCCACTTT

D gene: TRBD2
clone size: NA
J gene: TRBJ2-1
V gene: TRBV5-8
CDR3 protein: CASSWFQRGDSYNEQFF
CDR3 DNA: TGTGCCAGCAGCTGGTTCCAGCGGGGGGACTCCTACAATGAGCAGTTCTTC

D gene: TRBD1
clone size: NA
J gene: TRBJ2-1
V gene: TRBV27
CDR3 protein: CASRQGTVNEQFF
CDR3 DNA: TGTGCCAGCAGGCAAGGGACAGTCAATGAGCAGTTCTTC

D gene: NA
clone size: NA
J gene: TRBJ2-7
V gene: TRBV25-1
CDR3 protein: CASSGDRGLEYF
CDR3 DNA: TGTGCCAGCAGTGGGGACCGTGGGTTGGAGTACTTC

D gene: NA
clone size: NA
J gene: TRBJ2-3
V gene: TRBV5-1
CDR3 protein: CASSFGGPSTDTQYF
CDR3 DNA: TGCGCCAGCAGCTTCGGGGGACCCAGCACAGATACGCAGTATTTT

D gene: NA
clone size: NA
J gene: TRBJ2-7
V gene: TRBV5-1
CDR3 protein: CASSIQSSYEQYF
CDR3 DNA: TGCGCCAGCAGCATACAGAGCTCCTACGAGCAGTACTTC

D gene: TRBD2
clone size: NA
J gene: TRBJ2-7
V gene: TRBV6-1
CDR3 protein: CASSEARLAGQSSYEQYF
CDR3 DNA: TGTGCCAGCAGTGAAGCTCGACTAGCGGGGCAGAGCTCCTACGAGCAGTACTTC

D gene: TRBD2
clone size: NA
J gene: TRBJ2-1
V gene: TRBV10-1
CDR3 protein: CASSPAGALSSYNEQFF
CDR3 DNA: TGCGCCAGCAGCCCAGCGGGGGCCTTAAGCTCCTACAATGAGCAGTTCTTC

D gene: NA
clone size: NA
J gene: TRBJ1-1
V gene: TRBV10-2
CDR3 protein: CASREGVGTEAFF
CDR3 DNA: TGCGCCAGCAGGGAAGGCGTAGGGACTGAAGCTTTCTTT

D gene: NA
clone size: NA
J gene: TRBJ1-3
V gene: TRBV27
CDR3 protein: CASSPNSGGGNTIYF
CDR3 DNA: TGTGCCAGCAGCCCTAATAGTGGGGGTGGAAACACCATATATTTT

D gene: TRBD1
clone size: NA
J gene: TRBJ1-2
V gene: TRBV7-9
CDR3 protein: CASSLGTGAGYGYTF
CDR3 DNA: TGTGCCAGCAGCCTAGGAACAGGGGCGGGGTATGGCTACACCTTC

D gene: NA
clone size: NA
J gene: TRBJ2-7
V gene: TRBV27
CDR3 protein: CASSFTGNPYEQYF
CDR3 DNA: TGTGCCAGCAGTTTTACAGGGAATCCCTACGAGCAGTACTTC

D gene: NA
clone size: NA
J gene: TRBJ1-6
V gene: TRBV4-1
CDR3 protein: CASSQRDISSYNSPLHF
CDR3 DNA: TGCGCCAGCAGCCAAAGGGACATTAGCTCCTATAATTCACCCCTCCACTTT

D gene: NA
clone size: NA
J gene: TRBJ2-5
V gene: TRBV28
CDR3 protein: CASSLGQRGLEAQYF
CDR3 DNA: TGTGCCAGCAGTTTAGGGCAGAGGGGTCTTGAGGCCCAGTACTTC

D gene: NA
clone size: NA
J gene: TRBJ2-2
V gene: TRBV6-5
CDR3 protein: CASSYGLNTGELFF
CDR3 DNA: TGTGCCAGCAGTTACGGGTTAAACACCGGGGAGCTGTTTTTT

D gene: NA
clone size: NA
J gene: TRBJ2-7
V gene: TRBV6-5
CDR3 protein: CASSYLGIDEQYF
CDR3 DNA: TGTGCCAGCAGTTACTTGGGGATAGACGAGCAGTACTTC

D gene: NA
clone size: once
J gene: TRBJ2-3
V gene: TRBV27
CDR3 protein: CACGVDAGESSTDTQYF
CDR3 DNA: TGTGCCTGCGGGGTAGATGCGGGCGAGAGTAGCACAGATACGCAGTATTTT

D gene: TRBD1
clone size: NA
J gene: TRBJ2-5
V gene: TRBV15
CDR3 protein: CATSSPGQGEETQYF
CDR3 DNA: TGTGCCACCAGCAGCCCGGGACAGGGAGAAGAGACCCAGTACTTC

D gene: NA
clone size: NA
J gene: TRBJ2-2
V gene: TRBV27
CDR3 protein: CASVGINTGELFF
CDR3 DNA: TGTGCCTCGGTTGGGATCAACACCGGGGAGCTGTTTTTT

D gene: TRBD1
clone size: NA
J gene: TRBJ2-1
V gene: TRBV9
CDR3 protein: CASSDRTGVSHEQFF
CDR3 DNA: TGTGCCAGCAGCGATCGGACAGGAGTGTCGCATGAGCAGTTCTTC

D gene: TRBD2
clone size: NA
J gene: TRBJ2-1
V gene: TRBV6-1
CDR3 protein: CASSEALEAGGFF
CDR3 DNA: TGTGCCAGCAGTGAAGCGCTCGAAGCGGGGGGGTTCTTC

D gene: NA
clone size: NA
J gene: TRBJ2-5
V gene: TRBV7-9
CDR3 protein: CASSSPGTDKETQYF
CDR3 DNA: TGTGCCAGCAGCTCCCCCGGGACCGACAAAGAGACCCAGTACTTC

D gene: TRBD1
clone size: NA
J gene: TRBJ2-5
V gene: TRBV25-1
CDR3 protein: CASSEYSRTGGVETQYF
CDR3 DNA: TGTGCCAGCAGTGAATATAGTAGGACAGGGGGCGTAGAGACCCAGTACTTC

D gene: TRBD1
clone size: NA
J gene: TRBJ2-7
V gene: TRBV14
CDR3 protein: CASSPWDSSYEQYF
CDR3 DNA: TGTGCCAGCAGCCCGTGGGACAGCTCCTACGAGCAGTACTTC

D gene: TRBD1
clone size: NA
J gene: TRBJ2-1
V gene: TRBV7-9
CDR3 protein: CASSLFGTENNEQFF
CDR3 DNA: TGTGCCAGCAGCTTATTCGGGACAGAAAACAATGAGCAGTTCTTC

D gene: NA
clone size: NA
J gene: TRBJ2-5
V gene: TRBV4-2
CDR3 protein: CASSQGPLETQYF
CDR3 DNA: TGTGCCAGCAGCCAAGGACCCCTAGAGACCCAGTACTTC

D gene: TRBD2
clone size: NA
J gene: TRBJ2-5
V gene: TRBV28
CDR3 protein: CASSYGLAGEGQETQYF
CDR3 DNA: TGTGCCAGCAGTTACGGACTAGCGGGGGAGGGCCAAGAGACCCAGTACTTC

D gene: NA
clone size: NA
J gene: TRBJ2-5
V gene: TRBV25-1
CDR3 protein: CASSRQGPQETQYF
CDR3 DNA: TGTGCCAGCAGTCGACAAGGACCCCAAGAGACCCAGTACTTC

D gene: TRBD1
clone size: NA
J gene: TRBJ1-4
V gene: TRBV27
CDR3 protein: CASSWDRVGEKLFF
CDR3 DNA: TGTGCCAGCAGTTGGGACAGGGTCGGCGAAAAACTGTTTTTT

D gene: NA
clone size: NA
J gene: TRBJ2-7
V gene: TRBV11-2
CDR3 protein: CASSLDRVAGNAYEQYF
CDR3 DNA: TGTGCCAGCAGCTTAGATCGGGTGGCGGGAAACGCCTACGAGCAGTACTTC